This T cell receptor (beta chain) was captured by sequencing in a study of shared clonotypes between healthy human individuals. Per the germline V gene, CDR1 is MDHEN and CDR2 is SYDVKM. CDR3 length: 16 amino acids. Trimming removed 5 bases at V and 5 bases at J, with 20 bases between. Sequenced by immunoSEQ multiplex PCR; TCRdb stores in-frame clones only, minus some. The sample consists of around 510,000 clones, about 96% of them appearing once. This clone was counted a single time. This TCR came from a young woman in good health. Sample: naive CD4+ T cells sorted from blood. The subset was: CD45RA+ positively selected. The chain recombines TRBV28 with TRBJ2-3; the D gene could be TRBD1 or TRBD2 (5 bases each). The CDR3 protein is CASSRSGRGEGDTQYF. In nucleotides, the CDR3 is TGTGCCAGCAGTCGGTCGGGTAGGGGAGAAGGAGATACGCAGTATTTT.